This T cell receptor (beta chain) was recovered during a study of T cell changes during pregnancy in multiple sclerosis. The CDR3 contains 13 residues. The junction had 0 bases not matched to a gene; V was cut back by 2 bases and J by 3 bases. From germline, CDR1 is MGHDK and CDR2 SYGVNS. TCRdb's table, derived via immunoSEQ multiplex PCR, lists solely in-frame clones and lacks some. The sample yields some 87,000 clones, around 92% seen once. Sequenced here: peripheral blood, sampled in the first trimester of pregnancy. The sequence was obtained from a female donor with multiple sclerosis, enrolled in a pregnancy study. This rearrangement joins TRBV25-1 to TRBJ2-7, with 8 positions matching TRBD2. CDR3 sequence: CASSELAGYEQYF. The CDR3 DNA reads TGTGCCAGCAGTGAACTAGCGGGCTACGAGCAGTACTTC.